Listed here are 18 T cell receptor beta chains from one sample, sequenced in a study of blood T cells in healthy people across ages. With a J-beta primer mix and a sample-barcoded 5' primer, a second PCR ran 7 to 11 cycles. TCRdb reanalysed the 5' RACE reads using MiXCR and keeps one entry per CDR3 protein. The sample yields 650,000 to 1,000,000 distinct CDR3 sequences, roughly 35% seen once. The material sequenced was blood. The receptors stem from a man aged 18 to 29 in good health.

The rearrangement uses TRBV7-9 and TRBJ2-5; tentative D call: TRBD2 (5 bases). V was clipped by 6 bases and J by 9 bases, with 20 bases between them. The CDR3 consists of 14 residues. Germline-derived CDR1 and CDR2 are SEHNR and FQNEAQ (reference sequence). The CDR3 region is CASRKSVRGKPQYF. The CDR3 bases are TGTGCCAGCAGGAAGAGCGTTCGGGGAAAGCCCCAGTACTTC.

This chain joins TRBV20-1 and TRBJ1-5; 7 nucleotides match TRBD1. From germline, CDR1 is DFQATT and CDR2 SNEGSKA (reference sequence). This CDR3 spans 20 amino acids. V was pared by 3 bases and J by 3 bases, with 23 bases of the junction left unmatched. CDR3 sequence: CSASRTPTGLSYAANQPQHF. The CDR3 DNA reads TGCAGTGCTAGCCGAACCCCGACAGGGTTGTCCTACGCGGCCAATCAGCCCCAGCATTTT.

V is TRBV9 and J is TRBJ2-1, with no clear D. Per germline, CDR1 SGDLS and CDR2 YYNGEE. The CDR3 totals 16 residues. V was pared by 0 bases and J by 0 bases, with 10 bases between. As DNA, the CDR3 is TGTGCCAGCAGCGTAGGGTCACGCAACTCCTACAATGAGCAGTTCTTC. Translation gives CASSVGSRNSYNEQFF.

The V call is TRBV4-1, the J call TRBJ1-5; D gene ambiguous. CDR1 and CDR2 (germline): MGHRA, YSYEKL. This CDR3 is built from 15 residues. Deletions cut 4 bases from V and 0 bases from J, with 10 bases between. The CDR3 DNA sequence: TGCGCCAGCAGCCGTTCCGAGTATAGCAATCAGCCCCAGCATTTT. Amino acid sequence: CASSRSEYSNQPQHF.

There are a few counts of this clonotype. V is TRBV12-3 or TRBV12-4 and J is TRBJ2-1, with D perhaps matching TRBD1 (6 bases). The CDR3 totals 15 residues. Trimming removed 1 base at V and 5 bases at J, with 12 bases between. CDR3 loop: CASSLGQGIDNEQFF. CDR3 nucleotides: TGTGCCAGCAGTTTAGGGCAGGGGATAGACAATGAGCAGTTCTTC.

This clonotype came up a few times. The rearrangement uses TRBV3-1 and TRBJ2-1, with 9 positions matching TRBD1. This CDR3 region has 15 residues. CDR1 LGHDT and CDR2 YNNKEL come from the germline V gene (reference sequence). V shed 6 bases and J 9 bases; nucleotides not matched to a gene: 12. Here the CDR3 reads CASRQPGQGSSEQFF. CDR3 in DNA: TGTGCCAGCAGACAACCGGGACAGGGAAGTTCTGAGCAGTTCTTC.

The CDR3 is CASSQDGGRGDYGYTF. In nucleotides, the CDR3 is TGTGCCAGCAGCCAAGATGGAGGGCGGGGTGACTATGGCTACACCTTC. The chain is built from TRBV4-2 and TRBJ1-2; D is unclear. This CDR3 region has 16 residues. V lost 0 bases, J lost 3 bases, and 14 bases lay in between. The germline CDR1 and CDR2 sequences are LGHNA and YNFKEQ.

The chain combines TRBV20-1 with TRBJ2-3; D is uncertain. The CDR3 extends over 14 amino acids. The V end was cut by 3 bases, the J end by 0 bases, with 10 bases between. Per germline, CDR1 DFQATT and CDR2 SNEGSKA (reference sequence). As DNA, the CDR3 is TGCAGTGCTAGGACTGGATCTAGCACAGATACGCAGTATTTT. It yields the protein CSARTGSSTDTQYF.

V gene TRBV5-1 combines with J gene TRBJ2-7, with 7 bases aligning to TRBD2. Looked up from germline, CDR1 is SGHRS and CDR2 is YFSETQ. CDR3 length: 17 residues. The J segment lost 7 bases and the V segment lost 4 bases, leaving 20 bases of the junction unmatched. The CDR3 coding sequence is TGCGCCAGCAGCAGCACCGCGTCCAGCGGGGAGTACAATGAGCAGTACTTC. Translation gives CASSSTASSGEYNEQYF.

In its sample, this clonotype was seen many times. The chain uses TRBV3-1 and TRBJ2-1; TRBD2 aligns across 7 bases. Near its end, the DNA agrees better with TRBJ2-7, so the J call may be wrong. CDR3 length equals 15 residues. CDR1 is LGHDT, CDR2 YNNKEL, per germline (reference sequence). The CDR3 DNA is TGTGCCAGCAGCCAACTAGCGGTGACCTACAATGAGCAGTACTTC. This sequence encodes CASSQLAVTYNEQYF.

The J gene is TRBJ1-4, the V gene TRBV20-1; D ambiguous. The germline V gene encodes CDR1 DFQATT and CDR2 SNEGSKA (reference sequence). CDR3 length: 14 amino acids. Trimming removed 4 bases at V and 0 bases at J, with 9 bases between. CDR3 protein: CSATNRATNEKLFF. In nucleotides, the CDR3 is TGCAGTGCTACTAACAGAGCAACTAATGAAAAACTGTTTTTT.

The chain employs TRBV12-3 or TRBV12-4 and TRBJ2-1; 15 positions match TRBD2. J lost 3 bases, V lost 6 bases, and 9 bases had no gene match. This CDR3 is 18 amino acids long. This chain's CDR3 is CASSGLAGGNINYNEQFF. The CDR3 region has the DNA TGTGCCAGCAGCGGACTAGCGGGAGGGAATATCAACTACAATGAGCAGTTCTTC.

This clonotype was seen a few times. The chain links TRBV2 to TRBJ1-5; the D gene is possibly TRBD1 (6 bases). This CDR3 contains 15 residues. Germline CDR1 reads SNHLY; CDR2 reads FYNNEI. Trimming shortened V by 3 bases and J by 0 bases, and 9 bases separated the two germline ends. CDR3 in DNA: TGTGCCAGCAGTGAGGGGACAACTAGCAATCAGCCCCAGCATTTT. Its translation is CASSEGTTSNQPQHF.

This clonotype came up a few times. The rearrangement uses TRBV6-1 and TRBJ1-5; 9 bases fit TRBD1. The CDR3 runs 15 residues. Germline CDR1 and CDR2: MNHNS and SASEGT. J gave up 5 bases and V 7 bases, and 9 bases lay outside the gene matches. The CDR3 here is CASIETGGSYQPQHF. The DNA for the CDR3 is TGTGCCAGCATTGAGACAGGGGGATCCTATCAGCCCCAGCATTTT.

The chain combines TRBV4-2 with TRBJ1-2; perhaps TRBD1 as D (5 bases). Trimming took off 1 base at V and 8 bases at J, with 14 bases between the two ends. The length of the CDR3 is 14 residues. Germline CDR1 reads LGHNA; CDR2 reads YNFKEQ. Here the CDR3 DNA reads TGTGCCAGCAGCCAAGCGGCGGGGGTTGGAGGCTACACCTTC. As protein: CASSQAAGVGGYTF.

CDR3 in amino acids: CASSSDRLSQFF. The CDR3 DNA is TGTGCCAGCAGTTCGGACAGGCTGTCTCAGTTCTTC. The V and J genes are TRBV7-2 and TRBJ2-1, with TRBD1 matching over 7 bases. V lost 6 bases, J lost 13 bases, and 9 bases stayed unmatched. This CDR3 contains 12 residues. CDR1 is SGHTA and CDR2 is FQGNSA in the germline V gene.

This clonotype was observed a handful of times. The V and J genes are TRBV7-2 and TRBJ1-1, with no clear D. The CDR3 runs 14 residues. Trimming left V 1 base short and J 2 bases short, with 8 bases between. In germline, CDR1 is SGHTA, CDR2 FQGNSA. CDR3 sequence reads: CASSLDQDNTEAFF. CDR3 coding DNA: TGTGCCAGCAGCTTAGACCAAGATAACACTGAAGCTTTCTTT.

This clonotype was picked up a small number of times. The chain combines TRBV10-2 with TRBJ2-1; TRBD2 agrees at 11 bases. The CDR3 is 18 residues long. CDR1 and CDR2 from the germline V gene are WSHSY and SAAADI. Unmatched junction bases numbered 12, after V lost 5 bases and J lost 3 bases. CDR3 amino acids: CASSRGGVAGGIYNEQFF. The CDR3 DNA reads TGCGCCAGCAGTAGGGGCGGGGTAGCGGGGGGGATCTACAATGAGCAGTTCTTC.